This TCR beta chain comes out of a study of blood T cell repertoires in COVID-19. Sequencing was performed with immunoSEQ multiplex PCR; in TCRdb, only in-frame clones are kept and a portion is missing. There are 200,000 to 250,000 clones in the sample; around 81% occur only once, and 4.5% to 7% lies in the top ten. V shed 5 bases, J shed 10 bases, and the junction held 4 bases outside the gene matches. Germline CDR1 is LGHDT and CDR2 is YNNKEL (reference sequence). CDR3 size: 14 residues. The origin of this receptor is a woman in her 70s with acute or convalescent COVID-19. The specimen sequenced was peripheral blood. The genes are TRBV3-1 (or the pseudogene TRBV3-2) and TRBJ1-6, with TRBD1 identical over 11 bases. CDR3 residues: CASSSGQGDSPLHF. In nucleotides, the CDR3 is TGTGCCAGCAGCTCGGGACAGGGGGACTCACCCCTCCACTTT.